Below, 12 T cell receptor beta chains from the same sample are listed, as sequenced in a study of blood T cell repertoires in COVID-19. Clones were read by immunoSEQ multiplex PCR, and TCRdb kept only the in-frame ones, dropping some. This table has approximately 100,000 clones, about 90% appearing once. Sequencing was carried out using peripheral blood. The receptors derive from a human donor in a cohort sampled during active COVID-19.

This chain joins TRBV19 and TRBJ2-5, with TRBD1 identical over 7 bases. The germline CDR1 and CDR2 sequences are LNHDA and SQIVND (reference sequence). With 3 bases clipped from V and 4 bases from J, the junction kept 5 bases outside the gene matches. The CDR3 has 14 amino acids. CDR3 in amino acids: CASSINRGRETQYF. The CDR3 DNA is TGTGCCAGTAGTATCAACAGGGGAAGAGAGACCCAGTACTTC.

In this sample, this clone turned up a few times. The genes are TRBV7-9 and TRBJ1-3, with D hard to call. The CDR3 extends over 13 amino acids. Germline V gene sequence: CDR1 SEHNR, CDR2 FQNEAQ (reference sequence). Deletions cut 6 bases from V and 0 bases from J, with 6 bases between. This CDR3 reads CASRTSSGNTIYF. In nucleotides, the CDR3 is TGTGCCAGCAGGACAAGCTCTGGAAACACCATATATTTT.

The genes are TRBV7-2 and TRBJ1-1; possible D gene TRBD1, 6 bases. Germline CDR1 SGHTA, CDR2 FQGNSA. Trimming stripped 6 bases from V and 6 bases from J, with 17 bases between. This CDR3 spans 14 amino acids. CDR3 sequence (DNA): TGTGCCAGCAGTTATGCGACAGGACGGGCTGAAGCTTTCTTT. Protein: CASSYATGRAEAFF.

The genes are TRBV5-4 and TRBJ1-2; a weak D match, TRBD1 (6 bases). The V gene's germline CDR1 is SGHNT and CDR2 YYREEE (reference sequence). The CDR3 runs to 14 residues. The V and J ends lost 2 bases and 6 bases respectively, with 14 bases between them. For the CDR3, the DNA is TGTGCCAGCAGCTTACCGCGCAGGGGAGATGGCTACACCTTC. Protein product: CASSLPRRGDGYTF.

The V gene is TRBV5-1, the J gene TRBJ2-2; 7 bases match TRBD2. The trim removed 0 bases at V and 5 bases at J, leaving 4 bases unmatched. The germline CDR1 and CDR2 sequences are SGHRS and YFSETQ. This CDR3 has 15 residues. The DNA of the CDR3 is TGCGCCAGCAGCTTGGCTGCTAGCGGTACCGGGGAGCTGTTTTTT. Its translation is CASSLAASGTGELFF.

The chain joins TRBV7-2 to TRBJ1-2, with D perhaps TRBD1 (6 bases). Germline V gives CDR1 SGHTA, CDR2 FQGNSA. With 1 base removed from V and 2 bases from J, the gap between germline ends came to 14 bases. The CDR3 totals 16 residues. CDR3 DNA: TGTGCCAGCAGCTTAGTAAGAGGGCAGGGGAACTATGGCTACACCTTC. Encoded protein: CASSLVRGQGNYGYTF. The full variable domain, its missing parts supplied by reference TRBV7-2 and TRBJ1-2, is GAGVSQSPSNKVTEKGKDVELRCDPISGHTALYWYRQSLGQGLEFLIYFQGNSAPDKSGLPSDRFSAERTGGSVSTLTIQRTQQEDSAVYLCASSLVRGQGNYGYTFGSGTRLTVV.

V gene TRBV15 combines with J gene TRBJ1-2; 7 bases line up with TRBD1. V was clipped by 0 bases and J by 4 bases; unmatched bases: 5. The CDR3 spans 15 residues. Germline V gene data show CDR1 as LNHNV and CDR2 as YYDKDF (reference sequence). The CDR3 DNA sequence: TGTGCCACCAGCAGAGACGGGGACAGTCTCTATGGCTACACCTTC. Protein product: CATSRDGDSLYGYTF.

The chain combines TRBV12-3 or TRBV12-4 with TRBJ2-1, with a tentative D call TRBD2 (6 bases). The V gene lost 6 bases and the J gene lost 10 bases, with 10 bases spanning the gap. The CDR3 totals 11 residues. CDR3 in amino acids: CASRLALEQFF. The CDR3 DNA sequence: TGTGCCAGCAGACTAGCACTAGAGCAGTTCTTC.

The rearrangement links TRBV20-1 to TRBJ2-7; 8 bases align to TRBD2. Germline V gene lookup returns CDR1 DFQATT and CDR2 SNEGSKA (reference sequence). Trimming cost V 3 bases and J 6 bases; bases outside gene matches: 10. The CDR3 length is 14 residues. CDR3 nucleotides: TGCAGTGCTAGTAGGCAGGGACTAGTATCCGAGCAGTACTTC. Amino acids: CSASRQGLVSEQYF.

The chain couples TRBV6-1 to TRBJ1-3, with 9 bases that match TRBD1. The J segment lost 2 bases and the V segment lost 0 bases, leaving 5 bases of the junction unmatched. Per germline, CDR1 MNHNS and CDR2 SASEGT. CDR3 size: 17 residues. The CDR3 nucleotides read TGTGCCAGCAGTGAAGCGCTGAGGACAGGGGCTGGAAACACCATATATTTT. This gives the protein CASSEALRTGAGNTIYF.

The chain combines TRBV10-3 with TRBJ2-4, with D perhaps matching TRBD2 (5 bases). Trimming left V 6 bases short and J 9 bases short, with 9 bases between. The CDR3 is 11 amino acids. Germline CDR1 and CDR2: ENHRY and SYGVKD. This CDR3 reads CAISQEGIQYF. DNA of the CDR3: TGTGCCATCAGCCAAGAGGGCATTCAGTACTTC.

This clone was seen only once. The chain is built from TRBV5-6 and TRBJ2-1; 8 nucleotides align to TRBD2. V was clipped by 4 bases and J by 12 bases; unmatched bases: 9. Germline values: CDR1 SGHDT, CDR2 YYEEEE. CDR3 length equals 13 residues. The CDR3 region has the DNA TGTGCCAGCAGCCATACCGGGGGGGCAGTGCAGTTCTTC. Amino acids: CASSHTGGAVQFF.